The rows below give T cell receptor beta chains drawn from one sample of a study of cytomegalovirus exposure and HLA in healthy donors. Only in-frame clones appear in the TCRdb table, and some are missing; sequencing was by immunoSEQ multiplex PCR. In total, the table holds 70,000 to 100,000 clones. Sequencing used PBMCs. These receptor sequences come from a man aged 18-30 years in good health and CMV-seropositive. Each CDR3 is given with its conserved first and last residue. Each record gives: V gene, D gene, J gene, CDR3 DNA, CDR3 protein. A D gene is named only where the DNA matches it firmly.

>TRBV9|TRBD2|TRBJ2-2
TGTGCCAGCAGAACGACTAGCGCCGGGGAGCTGTTTTTT
CASRTTSAGELFF
>TRBV4-1|TRBD1|TRBJ1-1
TGCGCCAGCAGCCAAGATCGAGGGACAGGGGGTATTGAAGCTTTCTTT
CASSQDRGTGGIEAFF
>TRBV4-2|TRBD2|TRBJ2-7
TGTGCCAGCAGCCACGGCCTAGCGGGCTCCTACGAGCAGTACTTC
CASSHGLAGSYEQYF
>TRBV18|NA|TRBJ1-1
TGTGCCAGCTCACCACAGGGGGTCGGGGACACTGAAGCTTTCTTT
CASSPQGVGDTEAFF
>TRBV6-6|NA|TRBJ2-3
TGTGCCAGCGACAAAGGACTGTATACTAGCACAGATACGCAGTATTTT
CASDKGLYTSTDTQYF
>TRBV6-1|TRBD1|TRBJ2-3
TGTGCCAGCAGTACAGGGGGAGGCGCAGATACGCAGTATTTT
CASSTGGGADTQYF
>TRBV6-5|TRBD1|TRBJ2-5
TGTGCCAGCAGTTACTCCCTGACAGGGGAAGAGACCCAGTACTTC
CASSYSLTGEETQYF
>TRBV19|NA|TRBJ1-2
TGTGCCAGCCTACGAGGCTATGGCTACACCTTC
CASLRGYGYTF
>TRBV7-6|TRBD1|TRBJ2-3
TGTGCCAGCAGCCCGACAGGGGTAGATACGCAGTATTTT
CASSPTGVDTQYF
>TRBV28|NA|TRBJ1-6
TGTGCCAGTCTACCGGCGGAAAATTCACCCCTCCACTTT
CASLPAENSPLHF
>TRBV28|NA|TRBJ2-3
TGTGCCAGCCGTAGCGCAGATACGCAGTATTTT
CASRSADTQYF
>TRBV7-2|NA|TRBJ2-7
TGTGCCAGCAGCATGGAGGTTTGGAGCTCCTACGAGCAGTACTTC
CASSMEVWSSYEQYF
>TRBV5-6|TRBD2|TRBJ2-7
TGTGCCAGCAGCTTGGGGGGGGGCGAGCAGTACTTC
CASSLGGGEQYF
>TRBV11-2|NA|TRBJ1-5
TGTGCCAGCAGCCCAAAGCAGGGTTATAGCAATCAGCCCCAGCATTTT
CASSPKQGYSNQPQHF
>TRBV6-1|TRBD1|TRBJ1-5
TGTGCCAGCAGGGACGGGACAGTCAATCAGCCCCAGCATTTT
CASRDGTVNQPQHF
>TRBV9|TRBD2|TRBJ2-3
TGTGCCAGCAGCGTAGCGGGAGGGCTAACAGATACGCAGTATTTT
CASSVAGGLTDTQYF
>TRBV27|NA|TRBJ1-5
TGTGCCAGCAGTTTGTTGACAGGCAATCAGCCCCAGCATTTT
CASSLLTGNQPQHF
>TRBV5-1|NA|TRBJ2-7
TGCGCCAGCAGGTTGGACAGCTTGAAGCAGTACTTC
CASRLDSLKQYF
>TRBV5-8|TRBD1|TRBJ1-5
TGTGCCAGCAGCTTCCGGACAGGGTATAGCAATCAGCCCCAGCATTTT
CASSFRTGYSNQPQHF
>TRBV4-1|TRBD2|TRBJ2-7
TGCGCCAGCAGCCAGGCCCGGGGGGACTACTCCTACGAGCAGTACTTC
CASSQARGDYSYEQYF
>TRBV6-1|TRBD2|TRBJ2-1
TGTGCCAGCAGTGAAGAGGGGACTAGCCCGCTCAATGAGCAGTTCTTC
CASSEEGTSPLNEQFF
>TRBV6-5|TRBD2|TRBJ2-1
TGTGCCAGCAGTAGTTTAGCGGGGGTTGAGCAGTTCTTC
CASSSLAGVEQFF
>TRBV7-2|NA|TRBJ2-7
TGTGCCAGCAGCTTTAGAAGTAGCTACGAGCAGTACTTC
CASSFRSSYEQYF
>TRBV6-1|NA|TRBJ1-5
TGTGCCAGCAGATTGACAGAATATAGCAATCAGCCCCAGCATTTT
CASRLTEYSNQPQHF
>TRBV28|TRBD2|TRBJ2-3
TGTGCCAGCAGACCACTAGCGGGAGGCTCCCAAGATACGCAGTATTTT
CASRPLAGGSQDTQYF
>TRBV6-5|NA|TRBJ1-4
TGTGCCAGCAGATACCGCATGGAGGAAAAACTGTTTTTT
CASRYRMEEKLFF
>TRBV5-1|TRBD2|TRBJ2-3
TGCGCCAGCAGCTTTAGCGGGGGGGGAGATACGCAGTATTTT
CASSFSGGGDTQYF
>TRBV7-3|TRBD1|TRBJ2-5
TGTGCCAGCAGCTTATTAGGGGGCATGGGGGAGACCCAGTACTTC
CASSLLGGMGETQYF
>TRBV6-5|NA|TRBJ2-1
TGTGCCAGCAGTACCGGGTTAGCGTACAATGAGCAGTTCTTC
CASSTGLAYNEQFF
>TRBV7-6|NA|TRBJ2-7
TGTGCCAGCAGCTTAGGTCCTGAGGAGCAGTACTTC
CASSLGPEEQYF
>TRBV28|NA|TRBJ1-6
TGTGCCAGCAGTTTAGGCCCAGGAATCAATTCACCCCTCCACTTT
CASSLGPGINSPLHF
>TRBV6-1|NA|TRBJ2-5
TGTGCCAGCAGTGTGGCGGGGATGCCCCAGTACTTC
CASSVAGMPQYF
>TRBV28|NA|TRBJ2-7
TGTGCCAGCAGTTACACCCCCGGACAGTCCTACGAGCAGTACTTC
CASSYTPGQSYEQYF
>TRBV4-1|NA|TRBJ2-5
TGCGCCAGCAGCCAATCTCTTTCGGGGGAGTGGGAGACCCAGTACTTC
CASSQSLSGEWETQYF
>TRBV9|NA|TRBJ1-1
TGTGCCAGCAGCCCATTCGGACGCGGGGAGAACACTGAAGCTTTCTTT
CASSPFGRGENTEAFF
>TRBV2|TRBD2|TRBJ2-3
TGTGCCAGCAACGGACTAGCGGGGGGGCCTCGCACAGATACGCAGTATTTT
CASNGLAGGPRTDTQYF
>TRBV6-4|NA|TRBJ2-7
TGTGCCAGCAGTCTGAGGGTAGAGCAGTACTTC
CASSLRVEQYF
>TRBV5-1|NA|TRBJ1-5
TGCGCCAGCAGCTTGGCCGGAGGGAATCAGCCCCAGCATTTT
CASSLAGGNQPQHF
>TRBV6-6|TRBD1|TRBJ2-7
TGTGCCAGCAGTTCCCGGAGGGGACAGGGGACGTACGAGCAGTACTTC
CASSSRRGQGTYEQYF
>TRBV30|NA|TRBJ2-7
TGTGCCTGGAGTGTGGGGACAAGGCATAGCTACGAGCAGTACTTC
CAWSVGTRHSYEQYF
>TRBV19|TRBD1|TRBJ2-7
TGTGCCAGTAGCTGGGGACAGACCTACGAGCAGTACTTC
CASSWGQTYEQYF
>TRBV11-3|NA|TRBJ2-7
TGTGCCAGCAGCTTAACTACTTCCTACGAGCAGTACTTC
CASSLTTSYEQYF
>TRBV5-1|TRBD1|TRBJ1-1
TGCGCCAGCAGCTGGACAGGGGGTAGGACTGAAGCTTTCTTT
CASSWTGGRTEAFF
>TRBV7-2|NA|TRBJ2-2
TGTGCCAGCAGCTTATACAGGGCAACCGGGGAGCTGTTTTTT
CASSLYRATGELFF
>TRBV6-6|TRBD1|TRBJ1-2
TGTGCCAGCAGTCACCAGGCCCAGGGGGCGTATGGCTACACCTTC
CASSHQAQGAYGYTF
>TRBV6-5|NA|TRBJ1-2
TGTGCCAGCACCAGAACCGTGAAGTGGAACTATGGCTACACCTTC
CASTRTVKWNYGYTF
>TRBV10-3|NA|TRBJ2-6
TGTGCCATCAGTGAGGATGAGGTGTCTGGGGCCAACGTCCTGACTTTC
CAISEDEVSGANVLTF
>TRBV7-2|NA|TRBJ2-5
TGTGCCAGCAGCTATCCGGGACACTCATTTTACCAAGAGACCCAGTACTTC
CASSYPGHSFYQETQYF
>TRBV15|TRBD2|TRBJ2-3
TGTGCCACCAGCGGTAGCGGGGGGGCCGAAGATACGCAGTATTTT
CATSGSGGAEDTQYF
>TRBV7-2|NA|TRBJ1-1
TGTGCCAGCAGCTTAGTTAGGTTATCGACCGGGACTGAAGCTTTCTTT
CASSLVRLSTGTEAFF
>TRBV27|NA|TRBJ1-5
TGTGCCAGCAACTTCCGGGGAGGGGAAGGTCAGCCCCAGCATTTT
CASNFRGGEGQPQHF
>TRBV2|NA|TRBJ1-2
TGTGCCAGCAGGCCCGCCCCCTATGGTACCTTCTATGGCTACACCTTC
CASRPAPYGTFYGYTF
>TRBV30|TRBD1|TRBJ1-5
TGTGCCTGGAGTCCGGACAGGGGGAGCAATCAGCCCCAGCATTTT
CAWSPDRGSNQPQHF
>TRBV5-4|TRBD1|TRBJ1-2
TGTGCCAGCAGCCCCGCGACAGGGGTTTATGGCTACACCTTC
CASSPATGVYGYTF
>TRBV6-5|TRBD1|TRBJ2-1
TGTGCCGCGACGCCACAGGGGGTGGATGAGCAGTTCTTC
CAATPQGVDEQFF